These 19 T cell receptor beta chains were all obtained from the same sample, sequenced in a study of blood T cell repertoires in COVID-19. Clones were sequenced by immunoSEQ multiplex PCR, and TCRdb holds only the in-frame ones, with some missing. This sample carries about 140,000 clones, almost 80% of them seen once, and the ten largest clones take roughly 8.7%. Sequenced material: peripheral blood. The source of these receptors is a middle-aged man with active or convalescent COVID-19.

The chain recombines TRBV5-1 with TRBJ1-2; D ambiguous. This CDR3 is built from 17 residues. Germline V gene lookup returns CDR1 SGHRS and CDR2 YFSETQ. Trimming removed 0 bases from V and 1 base from J, with 16 bases in between. CDR3 nucleotide sequence: TGCGCCAGCAGCTTGGCCCCGGGTTCCGCCTTTAACTATGGCTACACCTTC. Translation: CASSLAPGSAFNYGYTF. Filled out from reference TRBV5-1 and TRBJ1-2, the complete variable domain reads KAGVTQTPRYLIKTRGQQVTLSCSPISGHRSVSWYQQTPGQGLQFLFEYFSETQRNKGNFPGRFSGRQFSNSRSEMNVSTLELGDSALYLCASSLAPGSAFNYGYTFGSGTRLTVV.

The rearrangement links TRBV12-3 or TRBV12-4 to TRBJ1-5, with TRBD1 matching over 7 bases. CDR3 length: 13 amino acids. Germline trimming cut 6 bases from V and 7 bases from J; bases unmatched to any gene: 6. The CDR3 region is CASRRGPGQPQHF. The CDR3 DNA follows: TGTGCCAGCAGAAGGGGGCCAGGACAGCCCCAGCATTTT.

V and J are TRBV27 and TRBJ2-7; 11 bases are shared with TRBD1. The ends lost 5 bases at V and 2 bases at J; junction bases unmatched: 11. The CDR3 consists of 17 residues. Per germline, CDR1 MNHEY and CDR2 SMNVEV (reference sequence). CDR3 sequence: CASSPSQPGQGAYEQYF. As DNA, the CDR3 is TGTGCCAGCAGTCCCTCCCAACCGGGACAGGGGGCCTACGAGCAGTACTTC.

V is TRBV15 and J is TRBJ1-5; D remains unclear. The germline CDR1 and CDR2 sequences are LNHNV and YYDKDF (reference sequence). Deletions cut 0 bases from V and 1 base from J, with 19 bases between. The CDR3 runs to 19 residues. The CDR3 sequence: CATSRDTGQTKTSNQPQHF. In DNA form, the CDR3 reads TGTGCCACCAGCAGAGATACCGGGCAGACTAAAACCAGCAATCAGCCCCAGCATTTT. Combining the CDR3 with reference TRBV15 and TRBJ1-5 gives the whole variable domain DAMVIQNPRYQVTQFGKPVTLSCSQTLNHNVMYWYQQKSSQAPKLLFHYYDKDFNNEADTPDNFQSRRPNTSFCFLDIRSPGLGDTAMYLCATSRDTGQTKTSNQPQHFGDGTRLSIL.

The chain employs TRBV19 and TRBJ1-5; the D is unclear. The CDR3 extends over 15 amino acids. V dropped 10 bases and J dropped 4 bases, with 20 bases sitting between them. The germline CDR1 and CDR2 sequences are LNHDA and SQIVND (reference sequence). The CDR3 DNA sequence: TGTGCCACCTCACCCCACCGAGCCTCAAATCAGCCCCAGCATTTT. Translated: CATSPHRASNQPQHF. Full variable domain (outside the CDR3, taken from reference TRBV19 and TRBJ1-5): DGGITQSPKYLFRKEGQNVTLSCEQNLNHDAMYWYRQDPGQGLRLIYYSQIVNDFQKGDIAEGYSVSREKKESFPLTVTSAQKNPTAFYLCATSPHRASNQPQHFGDGTRLSIL.

The rearrangement uses TRBV7-3 and TRBJ2-1; D is possibly TRBD2 (6 bases). The CDR3 loop spans 17 amino acids. Trimming removed 5 bases at V and 5 bases at J, with 22 bases between. Per germline, CDR1 SGHTA and CDR2 FQGTGA. The CDR3 protein is CASSDAITTGLHNEQFF. CDR3 sequence (DNA): TGTGCCAGCAGCGATGCGATCACGACGGGACTCCACAATGAGCAGTTCTTC.

This clone has just one count. The chain employs TRBV9 and TRBJ2-1; 9 nucleotides line up with TRBD2. The junction had 11 bases not matched to a gene; V was cut back by 5 bases and J by 5 bases. CDR1 and CDR2 (germline): SGDLS, YYNGEE. The CDR3 runs to 16 residues. CDR3: CASSAPLAGGDNEQFF. DNA for the CDR3: TGTGCCAGCAGTGCCCCTCTGGCGGGAGGGGACAATGAGCAGTTCTTC.

The chain is built from TRBV7-3 and TRBJ2-2; 8 nucleotides agree with TRBD1. The CDR3 consists of 15 residues. Germline values: CDR1 SGHTA, CDR2 FQGTGA. V was clipped by 5 bases and J by 0 bases; unmatched bases: 2. In nucleotides, the CDR3 is TGTGCCAGCAGCCGGGACAGGTCGAACACCGGGGAGCTGTTTTTT. Its protein is CASSRDRSNTGELFF.

The rearrangement uses TRBV6-5 and TRBJ2-7, with 8 bases that match TRBD1. The ends lost 5 bases at V and 6 bases at J; junction bases unmatched: 6. The CDR3 runs to 13 residues. Germline CDR1 MNHEY, CDR2 SVGAGI. The CDR3 DNA reads as TGTGCCAGCAGTAAGACAGGGGTCGGCGAGCAGTACTTC. This codes for CASSKTGVGEQYF.

This clone was observed a handful of times. The chain carries TRBV6-5 and TRBJ2-1, with D unclear. V was pared by 5 bases and J by 8 bases, with 10 bases between. Germline V gives CDR1 MNHEY, CDR2 SVGAGI. The length of the CDR3 is 12 residues. The CDR3 DNA follows: TGTGCCAGCAGTCCTACGCTGTATGAGCAGTTCTTC. Protein sequence: CASSPTLYEQFF.

This chain links TRBV11-3 with TRBJ2-7; 7 nucleotides line up with TRBD2. Germline CDR1 is SGHNT and CDR2 is YENEEA. Unmatched junction bases numbered 9, after V lost 5 bases and J lost 5 bases. The CDR3 covers 14 residues. CDR3 loop: CASSIGRAADEQYF. DNA for the CDR3: TGTGCCAGCAGCATTGGGAGGGCGGCTGACGAGCAGTACTTC.

The chain carries TRBV29-1 and TRBJ2-3; D not resolved. Germline lookup yields CDR1 SQVTM and CDR2 ANQGSEA. V lost 8 bases and J 1 base, leaving 13 bases between the germline ends. The CDR3 is made up of 13 amino acids. The CDR3 DNA is TGCAGCTCCGAGACTGCTGGCACAGATACGCAGTATTTT. Amino acid sequence: CSSETAGTDTQYF.

V gene TRBV5-1 combines with J gene TRBJ1-4; TRBD1 is a possible D gene (5 bases). V lost 0 bases to trimming and J lost 5 bases, with 8 bases between them. This CDR3 is 14 amino acids long. CDR1 and CDR2 (germline): SGHRS, YFSETQ. The CDR3 sequence: CASSLDRLNEKLFF. The CDR3 DNA reads TGCGCCAGCAGCTTGGACAGGTTAAATGAAAAACTGTTTTTT.

The gene calls are TRBV5-1 and TRBJ1-3; possibly TRBD1 for D (5 bases). The CDR3 contains 16 residues. V was cut by 0 bases and J by 1 base, with 11 bases left in between. CDR1 SGHRS and CDR2 YFSETQ come from the germline V gene. As DNA, the CDR3 is TGCGCCAGCAGCTTGGGACCACAGGATTCTGGAAACACCATATATTTT. This sequence encodes CASSLGPQDSGNTIYF.

The rearrangement uses TRBV19 and TRBJ1-1; D ambiguous. V lost 5 bases and J 0 bases, leaving 13 bases between the germline ends. This CDR3 region has 15 residues. CDR1 LNHDA and CDR2 SQIVND come from the germline V gene (reference sequence). CDR3 amino acids: CASSPLRRMNTEAFF. The CDR3 DNA sequence: TGTGCCAGTAGTCCCCTGCGGAGGATGAACACTGAAGCTTTCTTT.

This clone came up once. The rearrangement joins TRBV5-1 to TRBJ2-7; TRBD1 matches at 9 bases. The V gene's germline CDR1 is SGHRS and CDR2 YFSETQ. The CDR3 length is 14 residues. V lost 3 bases, J lost 5 bases, and 6 bases stayed unmatched. CDR3 region: CASSWGTGSHEQYF. In DNA form, the CDR3 reads TGCGCCAGCAGCTGGGGGACAGGGTCCCACGAGCAGTACTTC. The full variable domain, rest sourced from reference TRBV5-1 and TRBJ2-7, is KAGVTQTPRYLIKTRGQQVTLSCSPISGHRSVSWYQQTPGQGLQFLFEYFSETQRNKGNFPGRFSGRQFSNSRSEMNVSTLELGDSALYLCASSWGTGSHEQYFGPGTRLTVT.

The chain couples TRBV9 to TRBJ2-7, with D maybe TRBD2 (5 bases). The V gene's germline CDR1 is SGDLS and CDR2 YYNGEE. This CDR3 contains 15 residues. The V gene lost 2 bases and the J gene lost 5 bases, with 17 bases spanning the gap. CDR3 in DNA: TGTGCCAGCAGCGTGGACCTAGAGGGTACGAACGAGCAGTACTTC. Translating gives CASSVDLEGTNEQYF. Complete variable domain (other parts from reference TRBV9 and TRBJ2-7): DSGVTQTPKHLITATGQRVTLRCSPRSGDLSVYWYQQSLDQGLQFLIQYYNGEERAKGNILERFSAQQFPDLHSELNLSSLELGDSALYFCASSVDLEGTNEQYFGPGTRLTVT.

The gene calls are TRBV7-2 and TRBJ2-1; 9 bases map to TRBD2. The CDR3 extends over 15 amino acids. V gave up 2 bases and J gave up 6 bases; unmatched junction bases: 5. Germline V gene sequence: CDR1 SGHTA, CDR2 FQGNSA. The CDR3 here is CASSLNSGSINEQFF. CDR3 nucleotides: TGTGCCAGCAGCTTAAATAGCGGGAGCATCAATGAGCAGTTCTTC.

J is TRBJ1-2 and V is TRBV10-3, with TRBD1 identical over 11 bases. CDR1 and CDR2 from the germline V gene are ENHRY and SYGVKD. CDR3 size: 15 residues. Germline trimming cut 4 bases from V and 7 bases from J; bases unmatched to any gene: 8. This CDR3 is CAISGEGQGVSGYTF. In nucleotides, the CDR3 is TGTGCCATCAGTGGCGAGGGACAGGGGGTGTCTGGCTACACCTTC.